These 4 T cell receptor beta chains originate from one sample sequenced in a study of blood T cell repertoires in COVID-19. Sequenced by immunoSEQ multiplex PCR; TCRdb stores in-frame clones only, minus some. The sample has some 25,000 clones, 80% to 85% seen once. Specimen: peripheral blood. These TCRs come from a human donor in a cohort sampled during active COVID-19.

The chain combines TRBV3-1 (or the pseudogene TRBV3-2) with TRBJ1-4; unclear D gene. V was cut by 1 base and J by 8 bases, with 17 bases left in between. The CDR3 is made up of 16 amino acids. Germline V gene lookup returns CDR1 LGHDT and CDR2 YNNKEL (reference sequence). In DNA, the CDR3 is TGTGCCAGCAGCCAAGGGTGGCAGGCGTCCAGGGAAAAACTGTTTTTT. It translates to CASSQGWQASREKLFF.

Written as DNA, the CDR3 is TGTGCCAGCAGCTTACCGGGACAGACATACACCGGGGAGCTGTTTTTT. It specifies CASSLPGQTYTGELFF. The chain is built from TRBV7-8 and TRBJ2-2, with 7 positions matching TRBD1. From germline, CDR1 is SGHVS and CDR2 FQNEAQ. The CDR3 spans 16 residues. The V gene end was trimmed by 2 bases and the J gene end by 3 bases; junction bases not matched to a gene: 6.

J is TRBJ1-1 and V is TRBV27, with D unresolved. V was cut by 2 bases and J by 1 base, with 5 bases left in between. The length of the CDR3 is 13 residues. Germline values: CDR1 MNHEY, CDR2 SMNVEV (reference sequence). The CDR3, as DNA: TGTGCCAGCAGTTTACGGTGGAACACTGAAGCTTTCTTT. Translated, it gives CASSLRWNTEAFF.

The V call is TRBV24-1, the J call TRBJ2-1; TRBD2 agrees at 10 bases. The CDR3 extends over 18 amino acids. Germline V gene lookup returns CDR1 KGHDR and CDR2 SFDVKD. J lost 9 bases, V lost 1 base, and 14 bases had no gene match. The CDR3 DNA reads TGTGCCACCAGTGATTTTGGCGGGTTAGCGGGAGGATCTCGTGAGCAGTTCTTC. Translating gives CATSDFGGLAGGSREQFF.